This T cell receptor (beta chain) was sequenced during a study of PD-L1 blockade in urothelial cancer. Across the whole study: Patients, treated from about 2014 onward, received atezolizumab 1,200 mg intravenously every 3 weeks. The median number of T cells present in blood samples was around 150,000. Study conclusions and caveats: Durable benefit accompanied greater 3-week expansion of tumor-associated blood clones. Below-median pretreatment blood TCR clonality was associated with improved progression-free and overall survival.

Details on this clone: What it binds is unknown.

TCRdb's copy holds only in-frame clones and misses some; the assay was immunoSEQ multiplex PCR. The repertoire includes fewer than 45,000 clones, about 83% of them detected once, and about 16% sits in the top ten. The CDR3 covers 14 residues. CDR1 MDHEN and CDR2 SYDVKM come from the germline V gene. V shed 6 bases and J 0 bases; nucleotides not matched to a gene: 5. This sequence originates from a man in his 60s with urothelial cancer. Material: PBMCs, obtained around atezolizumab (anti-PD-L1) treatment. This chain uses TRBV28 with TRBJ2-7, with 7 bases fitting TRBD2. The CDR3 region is CASRSGGGSYEQYF. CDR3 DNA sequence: TGTGCCAGCAGATCGGGCGGGGGCTCCTACGAGCAGTACTTC.